This is a list of T cell receptor beta chains from one sample in a study of blood T cell repertoires in COVID-19. Profiling relied on immunoSEQ multiplex PCR, and the TCRdb table lists in-frame clones only, not all of them. The repertoire holds some 200,000 clones, roughly 91% seen once, with less than 8% in the top ten. Material for sequencing was PBMCs or T cells enriched from blood (not recorded which). Receptors originate from a man aged 30 to 39 in a cohort exposed to, infected with or recovered from COVID-19 (not recorded which). The CDR3 runs from the conserved cysteine through the conserved F or W. Each record gives: J gene, V gene, D gene, clone size, CDR3 protein, CDR3 DNA. A D gene is named only where the DNA matches it firmly. Only part of the rows carry a size: once, few, many, or a class if the clone is expanded.

>TRBJ2-1|TRBV5-4|TRBD2|NA
CASSLWGSGKENEQFF
TGTGCCAGCAGCTTGTGGGGTAGCGGGAAAGAAAATGAGCAGTTCTTC
>TRBJ2-1|TRBV27|TRBD2|NA
CASSRSRQRTSGRALDEQFF
TGTGCCAGCAGTCGCAGCAGACAGCGGACTAGCGGGAGGGCCCTCGATGAGCAGTTCTTC
>TRBJ1-1|TRBV29-1|NA|NA
CSVRDIEAFF
TGCAGCGTTCGGGACATTGAAGCTTTCTTT
>TRBJ2-1|TRBV4-1|NA|NA
CASSLLSDNEQFF
TGCGCCAGCAGCCTGCTGAGTGACAATGAGCAGTTCTTC
>TRBJ2-4|TRBV13|NA|NA
CASSLGSFLAKNIQYF
TGTGCCAGCAGCTTAGGATCCTTCTTAGCCAAAAACATTCAGTACTTC
>TRBJ1-1|TRBV3-1/TRBV3-2|NA|NA
CASSHLSDREAFF
TGTGCCAGCAGCCACTTAAGCGACAGAGAAGCTTTCTTT
>TRBJ2-3|TRBV9|TRBD2|NA
CASSPDGGGTSTDTQYF
TGTGCCAGCAGCCCTGACGGGGGAGGGACTAGCACAGATACGCAGTATTTT
>TRBJ2-1|TRBV7-3|NA|once
CASSLIPAASSYNEQFF
TGTGCCAGCAGCTTAATTCCGGCAGCGAGCTCCTACAATGAGCAGTTCTTC
>TRBJ2-7|TRBV6-6|NA|NA
CASSYSTRSNYEQYF
TGTGCCAGCAGTTACTCGACTAGGAGTAACTACGAGCAGTACTTC
>TRBJ2-3|TRBV9|TRBD2|NA
CASSVGVSGIADTQYF
TGTGCCAGCAGCGTAGGAGTTAGCGGGATCGCAGATACGCAGTATTTT
>TRBJ2-4|TRBV7-8|TRBD2|once
CASSLEGGGITKNIQYF
TGTGCCAGCAGCTTAGAGGGCGGGGGGATAACCAAAAACATTCAGTACTTC
>TRBJ1-6|TRBV6-6|NA|NA
CASRDGAPLHF
TGTGCCAGCAGGGACGGGGCACCCCTCCACTTT
>TRBJ2-7|TRBV13|NA|NA
CASSSIGGVLSYEQYF
TGTGCCAGCAGCTCCATCGGCGGGGTCCTCTCCTACGAGCAGTACTTC
>TRBJ2-3|TRBV28|NA|NA
CASRPNQGDTQYF
TGTGCCAGCAGACCTAACCAGGGAGATACGCAGTATTTT
>TRBJ2-5|TRBV28|TRBD1|NA
CASSLPKISTGNWQETQYF
TGTGCCAGCAGTTTACCGAAGATTTCGACAGGGAATTGGCAAGAGACCCAGTACTTC
>TRBJ2-2|TRBV15|NA|NA
CATSRAQGYTGELFF
TGTGCCACCAGCAGGGCCCAGGGGTATACCGGGGAGCTGTTTTTT
>TRBJ2-6|TRBV3-1/TRBV3-2|TRBD1|NA
CASSPQPGQGASGANVLTF
TGTGCCAGCAGCCCGCAACCGGGACAGGGGGCATCTGGGGCCAACGTCCTGACTTTC
>TRBJ2-3|TRBV7-3|NA|NA
CASSLGPPDTQYF
TGTGCCAGCAGCTTAGGGCCCCCAGATACGCAGTATTTT
>TRBJ2-2|TRBV2|TRBD1|NA
CASSPRTGAPTGELFF
TGTGCCAGCAGTCCCCGGACAGGGGCCCCCACCGGGGAGCTGTTTTTT
>TRBJ2-7|TRBV5-1|NA|NA
CASSSTGYEQYF
TGCGCCAGCAGCTCGACGGGTTACGAGCAGTACTTC
>TRBJ1-3|TRBV11-2|NA|NA
CASSFDSRPAGNTIYF
TGTGCCAGCAGCTTCGACAGCCGGCCGGCGGGAAACACCATATATTTT
>TRBJ1-2|TRBV28|TRBD1|NA
CASTTGGNNYGYTF
TGTGCCAGCACTACAGGGGGCAATAACTATGGCTACACCTTC
>TRBJ2-2|TRBV7-2|TRBD2|NA
CASSLGWLAANTGELFF
TGTGCCAGCAGCTTAGGTTGGCTAGCGGCGAACACCGGGGAGCTGTTTTTT
>TRBJ2-1|TRBV6-5|NA|NA
CASRPAGSYNEQFF
TGTGCCAGCAGGCCGGCGGGCTCCTACAATGAGCAGTTCTTC
>TRBJ1-6|TRBV5-8|NA|few
CASKRQSSYNSPLHF
TGTGCCAGCAAGAGACAGAGCTCCTATAATTCACCCCTCCACTTT
>TRBJ2-1|TRBV2|TRBD2|NA
CAIPQDRGRARNEQFF
TGTGCCATTCCCCAGGATCGTGGGAGGGCCAGGAATGAGCAGTTCTTC